One sample yielded the 23 T cell receptor beta chains listed below, sequenced in a study of T-cell memory formation after mild COVID-19. Each CDR3 protein is one row after TCRdb ran MiXCR on the 5' RACE reads. Counted here are around 470,000 distinct CDR3 sequences, around 20% occurring once; the ten biggest clones make up roughly 8%. Sequenced sample: PBMCs or a T cell subset sorted from them (not recorded which). These TCRs come from an adult woman who had mild COVID-19 (a few samples of this study predate the infection). Cell type and time point are not known.

This chain links TRBV24-1 with TRBJ2-2; D is ambiguous. CDR3 length: 13 amino acids. Germline values: CDR1 KGHDR, CDR2 SFDVKD. V lost 6 bases, J lost 3 bases, and 7 bases lay in between. The CDR3 DNA sequence: TGTGCCACCAGTCCGGGTTACACCGGGGAGCTGTTTTTT. It specifies CATSPGYTGELFF.

J is TRBJ2-7 and V is TRBV7-2; weak D call: TRBD2 (5 bases). CDR3 length: 15 residues. V dropped 4 bases and J dropped 9 bases, with 22 bases sitting between them. Germline assignment: CDR1 SGHTA and CDR2 FQGNSA. CDR3 nucleotides: TGTGCCAGCAGCTCCCTCCCACCCAAACTAGAAGGGCAGTACTTC. Its translation is CASSSLPPKLEGQYF.

The genes are TRBV6-6 and TRBJ2-5, with 10 bases that match TRBD2. Germline values: CDR1 MNHNY, CDR2 SVGAGI (reference sequence). This CDR3 has 14 residues. V trimming: 6 bases; J trimming: 5 bases; junction bases outside the gene matches: 6. This CDR3 reads CASRSGGARETQYF. Written as DNA, the CDR3 is TGTGCCAGCAGGAGCGGGGGGGCCCGGGAGACCCAGTACTTC.

This clonotype was seen a few times. CDR3 sequence: CSARDLSGQLMTQYF. For the CDR3, the DNA is TGCAGTGCTAGAGATTTGTCGGGACAGCTAATGACCCAGTACTTC. The chain links TRBV20-1 to TRBJ2-5; 7 nucleotides line up with TRBD1. Trimming cost V 0 bases and J 7 bases; bases outside gene matches: 11. Germline CDR1 reads DFQATT; CDR2 reads SNEGSKA (reference sequence). The CDR3 contains 15 residues.

This clonotype was seen more than once but under ten times. CDR3 DNA sequence: TGTGCCAGCCACCGGGACGCCAACTATGGCTACACCTTC. This translates into CASHRDANYGYTF. This chain uses TRBV6-1 with TRBJ1-2, with a possible D match to TRBD1 (5 bases). This CDR3 is built from 13 residues. Looked up from germline, CDR1 is MNHNS and CDR2 is SASEGT. Deletions cut 8 bases from V and 2 bases from J, with 12 bases between.

The chain couples TRBV4-1 to TRBJ2-1; 11 nucleotides align to TRBD2. V shed 3 bases and J 4 bases; nucleotides not matched to a gene: 5. The germline gives CDR1 MGHRA, CDR2 YSYEKL. The CDR3 totals 16 residues. The CDR3 DNA follows: TGCGCCAGCAGCCACCCTAGCGGGGGGCCTTACAATGAGCAGTTCTTC. Protein sequence: CASSHPSGGPYNEQFF.

This clonotype has a handful of counts. The V call is TRBV20-1, the J call TRBJ1-2; D ambiguous. V gave up 2 bases and J gave up 4 bases, with 14 bases separating them. CDR3 length equals 14 residues. Germline V gene data show CDR1 as DFQATT and CDR2 as SNEGSKA (reference sequence). CDR3: CSARPPELSYGYTF. The CDR3, as DNA: TGCAGTGCTAGACCACCGGAACTTAGCTATGGCTACACCTTC.

There are a few counts of this clonotype. The genes are TRBV7-9 and TRBJ2-3; possible D gene TRBD2, 5 bases. CDR1 and CDR2 (germline): SEHNR, FQNEAQ (reference sequence). The CDR3 is 13 residues long. Trimming took off 4 bases at V and 2 bases at J, with 7 bases between the two ends. The CDR3 nucleotides read TGTGCCAGCAGCTGGGAGTTCACAGATACGCAGTATTTT. Translating it yields CASSWEFTDTQYF.

J is TRBJ2-2 and V is TRBV9; 7 bases agree with TRBD1. Germline assignment: CDR1 SGDLS and CDR2 YYNGEE. The CDR3 is made up of 15 amino acids. The V and J ends lost 0 bases and 5 bases, in that order; junction bases with no gene match: 4. The CDR3 nucleotides read TGTGCCAGCAGCGTAGACAGGGGTGGAACCGGGGAGCTGTTTTTT. This sequence encodes CASSVDRGGTGELFF.

The J gene is TRBJ2-3, the V gene TRBV6-5, with D hard to call. V was shortened by 2 bases and J by 3 bases, with 9 bases between the two germline ends. Per the germline V gene, CDR1 is MNHEY and CDR2 is SVGAGI. The CDR3 consists of 14 residues. CDR3 loop: CASSYRAETDTQYF. The CDR3 coding sequence is TGTGCCAGCAGTTACAGGGCGGAAACAGATACGCAGTATTTT.

This clonotype has a handful of counts. V is TRBV7-3 and J is TRBJ2-3, with 7 bases fitting TRBD1. Looked up from germline, CDR1 is SGHTA and CDR2 is FQGTGA. The J segment lost 1 base and the V segment lost 3 bases, leaving 4 bases of the junction unmatched. CDR3 length: 15 residues. CDR3 DNA: TGTGCCAGCAGCTTGAAGGGGGCGGGCACAGATACGCAGTATTTT. Its translation: CASSLKGAGTDTQYF.

The rearrangement links TRBV3-1 to TRBJ1-2; D uncertain. The germline V gene has CDR1 LGHDT and CDR2 YNNKEL (reference sequence). The CDR3 consists of 14 residues. Trimming stripped 7 bases from V and 2 bases from J, with 14 bases between. Written as DNA, the CDR3 is TGTGCCAGCACACCTCGGGCCTCCAACTATGGCTACACCTTC. It codes for CASTPRASNYGYTF. The full variable domain, rest sourced from reference TRBV3-1 and TRBJ1-2, is DTAVSQTPKYLVTQMGNDKSIKCEQNLGHDTMYWYKQDSKKFLKIMFSYNNKELIINETVPNRFSPKSPDKAHLNLHINSLELGDSAVYFCASTPRASNYGYTFGSGTRLTVV.

This chain uses TRBV9 with TRBJ2-3; D tentatively fits TRBD1 or TRBD2 (5 bases each). The CDR3 extends over 14 amino acids. V was shortened by 3 bases and J by 4 bases, with 12 bases between the two germline ends. Germline V gives CDR1 SGDLS, CDR2 YYNGEE. The CDR3 DNA reads TGTGCCAGCAGCGCTGACTTGGGGGCAGATACGCAGTATTTT. It is translated as CASSADLGADTQYF.

V is TRBV6-4 and J is TRBJ2-2, with 9 bases identical to TRBD2. Germline-derived CDR1 and CDR2 are MRHNA and SNTAGT. The V and J ends lost 5 bases and 6 bases, in that order; junction bases with no gene match: 7. The CDR3 is 15 amino acids. The CDR3 DNA reads TGTGCCAGCAGTAATCGGGGACTAGCTTCCGGGGAGCTGTTTTTT. Amino acids: CASSNRGLASGELFF.

In this sample, this clonotype turned up a few times. The V gene is TRBV20-1, the J gene TRBJ1-1, with a possible D match to TRBD1 (6 bases). Germline loops: CDR1 DFQATT, CDR2 SNEGSKA (reference sequence). The length of the CDR3 is 15 residues. V shed 0 bases and J shed 6 bases, with 17 bases lying between them. CDR3: CSARDPRTDVAEAFF. CDR3 nucleotide sequence: TGCAGTGCTAGAGATCCCCGGACAGACGTCGCTGAAGCTTTCTTT.

This clonotype appeared a few times. The V call is TRBV29-1, the J call TRBJ1-5, with D hard to call. Per the germline V gene, CDR1 is SQVTM and CDR2 is ANQGSEA. The V end was cut by 6 bases, the J end by 3 bases, with 12 bases between. The CDR3 contains 13 residues. The CDR3 coding sequence is TGCAGCGTCGCAGACGGGCACAATCAGCCCCAGCATTTT. Its translation is CSVADGHNQPQHF.

This clonotype was observed a few times. The chain employs TRBV12-3 or TRBV12-4 and TRBJ2-1; a weak D match, TRBD2 (6 bases). Trimming removed 3 bases at V and 10 bases at J, with 13 bases between. The CDR3 runs to 13 residues. The CDR3 bases are TGTGCCAGCAGTTTTGGGCTAGCGAGCGAGCAGTTCTTC. It is translated as CASSFGLASEQFF.

The table lists this clonotype with a few counts. As DNA, the CDR3 is TGTGCCAGCAGCCCAAAGGGTAGCGGGAGTATCGATGAGCAGTTCTTC. Protein sequence: CASSPKGSGSIDEQFF. The chain has TRBV7-3 and TRBJ2-1; 9 bases are a match to TRBD2. CDR1 is SGHTA and CDR2 is FQGTGA in the germline V gene. V lost 5 bases, J lost 8 bases, and 13 bases stayed unmatched. The length of the CDR3 is 16 residues.

This clonotype was picked up a small number of times. The chain has TRBV6-5 and TRBJ2-1, with TRBD2 identical over 11 bases. The trim removed 2 bases at V and 4 bases at J, leaving 4 bases unmatched. CDR1 and CDR2 from the germline V gene are MNHEY and SVGAGI. The CDR3 loop spans 16 amino acids. The CDR3 DNA reads as TGTGCCAGCAGTTACACTAGCGGGAGCGGATACAATGAGCAGTTCTTC. Translation gives CASSYTSGSGYNEQFF.

Note on this clonotype: One end of the junction is discordant with germline, which a read error may explain. The chain has TRBV5-1 and TRBJ2-3; the D gene is possibly TRBD2 (7 bases). Per germline, CDR1 SGHRS and CDR2 YFSETQ. The CDR3 contains 16 residues. The CDR3 DNA reads as TGCGCCAGCAGCCCATCTGCGGGGGCCCGCACAGAGACGCAGTATTTT. This sequence encodes CASSPSAGARTETQYF. The full variable domain, in which reference TRBV5-1 and TRBJ2-3 provide the parts outside the CDR3, is KAGVTQTPRYLIKTRGQQVTLSCSPISGHRSVSWYQQTPGQGLQFLFEYFSETQRNKGNFPGRFSGRQFSNSRSEMNVSTLELGDSALYLCASSPSAGARTETQYFGPGTRLTVL.

The chain has TRBV20-1 and TRBJ1-2; D gene ambiguous. Germline assignment: CDR1 DFQATT and CDR2 SNEGSKA (reference sequence). CDR3 length: 15 amino acids. The ends were cut back, 3 bases at V and 0 bases at J, with 14 bases in the middle. CDR3 amino acids: CSARKDSTTNYGYTF. The CDR3, as DNA: TGCAGTGCTAGGAAGGATTCCACAACTAACTATGGCTACACCTTC.

Only a few counts were recorded for this clonotype. The chain recombines TRBV6-5 with TRBJ2-7, with a possible D match to TRBD2 (6 bases). Germline assignment: CDR1 MNHEY and CDR2 SVGAGI. The CDR3 runs 16 residues. Trimming removed 2 bases at V and 1 base at J, with 15 bases between. CDR3 DNA: TGTGCCAGCAGTTACGCTTGGGCGGGAAGGTCCTACGAGCAGTACTTC. Its protein is CASSYAWAGRSYEQYF.

This clonotype has at least ten counts. This chain joins TRBV7-8 and TRBJ2-1; D not resolved. V lost 1 base and J lost 3, with 13 bases in between. The CDR3 has 16 residues. Germline lookup yields CDR1 SGHVS and CDR2 FQNEAQ. CDR3 in amino acids: CASSLGVLRYYNEQFF. The CDR3 DNA is TGTGCCAGCAGCTTAGGCGTCCTGAGATACTACAATGAGCAGTTCTTC.